Given below is one T cell receptor beta chain in context. No antigen is known for it. No clone much larger than this one lies a single base away; base qualities are absent. This specimen belongs to a study of T cell responses to AZD1222 COVID-19 vaccine (dated by TCRdb to about 2021). Background for the entire study: Because spike-specific TCR depth and breadth did not differ between the two schedules, AZD1222 recipients who got a second dose at roughly 4 weeks were pooled with those who got a second dose at roughly 12 weeks. A total of about 230 trial participants underwent TCR sequencing, of whom about 200 received two doses of AZD1222 and about 25 received two doses of the MenACWY control vaccine. Trial participants were enrolled into age subgroups of 18-55, 56-69 and 70-plus years, which contained approximately 150, 28 and 58 TCR-sequenced participants, respectively.

The meaning of the sample's time point label: baseline before first vaccination. The vaccinee samples were drawn from two UK trials, COV001 and COV002, one of which was a single-blind randomized controlled phase 2/3 trial testing AZD1222 (ChAdOx1 nCoV-19) in healthy adults. For TCRbeta chain sequencing, PBMC samples from trial participants were taken at day 0 and at day 28 after the second dose. From its cysteine to its phenylalanine, the CDR3 spans 17 amino acids. Here the CDR3 DNA is all that survives: 51 bases in frame from base 1. For CDR1 and CDR2, the germline V gene (reference sequence) lists MNHEY and SMNVEV. Trimmed from V: 6 bases; trimmed from J: 2 bases; junction bases lacking a gene match: 15. Beyond this particular receptor, the publication reports: No day 14 peak-response samples were available, so repertoires were characterized only after the peak T cell response. A significant rise in spike-specific TCR breadth and depth was observed after two AZD1222 doses relative to day 0 and relative to MenACWY recipients. Nearly half of unique spike-specific TCRs reportedly recognized epitopes outside regions mutated in the B.1.351 and B.1.1.7 variants. In the small 56-69-year group, the increase in depth fell short of significance, most likely because of low power. Participants were mostly white British, with more females than males. The authors suggested clonal diversity may have been underestimated. CD4 TCRs associated with the vaccine covered the entire spike protein, and the dominant responses were in regions 160-218 and 743-854. Conclusions about previously exposed vaccinees are limited, since just a handful of AZD1222 recipients were seropositive for SARS-CoV-2 at baseline.

The CDR3 regions of human TCRbeta chains were analyzed by immunosequencing. The paper's processing steps were these. Repertoire TCRs were checked for matches against a reference library of SARS-CoV-2-specific TCRs that had been generated using the MIRA antigen-specificity platform. Breadth was defined as the fraction of unique TCRs that were SARS-CoV-2-associated. Depth was defined as the fraction of total T cells that were SARS-CoV-2-associated. Using the MIRA data, each spike-specific TCR was assigned both to the spike region to which the TCR was reactive and to a CD4 or CD8 class. Log10-transformed breadth and depth values were compared by one-way ANOVA with Sidak's multiple comparisons tests. In TCRdb, the immuneACCESS table is reduced to in-frame sequences with V and J assigned. These tables do not hold every clone; where another copy was compared, an unresolved V gene accounts for under half, and the others remain unexplained. V, J and clone size derive from that table, while D and trimming were established from the DNA sequence. The sample data list under 300,000 clones, and 85% to 95% of these were observed just once. Jointly, the top ten make up 0.55% of the sample.

The chain links TRBV27 with TRBJ1-2, with 7 bases aligning to TRBD1. Sample: peripheral blood, taken on day 0 of AZD1222 vaccination. This TCR derives from an adult in good health. The nucleotide sequence reads as follows: TGTGCCAGCAGCCCAGCCCGACAGGGCTCCTACAACTATGGCTACACCTTC. Its product reads: CASSPARQGSYNYGYTF.